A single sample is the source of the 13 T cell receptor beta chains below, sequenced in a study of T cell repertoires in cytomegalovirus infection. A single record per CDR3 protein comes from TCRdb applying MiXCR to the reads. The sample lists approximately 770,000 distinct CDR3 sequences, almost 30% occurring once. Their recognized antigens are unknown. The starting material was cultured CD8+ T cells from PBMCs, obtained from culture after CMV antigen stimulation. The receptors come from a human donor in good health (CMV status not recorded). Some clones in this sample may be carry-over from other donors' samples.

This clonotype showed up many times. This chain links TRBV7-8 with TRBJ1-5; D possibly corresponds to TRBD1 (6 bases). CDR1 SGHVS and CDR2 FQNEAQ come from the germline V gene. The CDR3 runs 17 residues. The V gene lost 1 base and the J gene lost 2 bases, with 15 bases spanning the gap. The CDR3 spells CASSLDPRGGGNQPQHF. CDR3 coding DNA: TGTGCCAGCAGCTTAGATCCCAGGGGTGGAGGCAATCAGCCCCAGCATTTT.

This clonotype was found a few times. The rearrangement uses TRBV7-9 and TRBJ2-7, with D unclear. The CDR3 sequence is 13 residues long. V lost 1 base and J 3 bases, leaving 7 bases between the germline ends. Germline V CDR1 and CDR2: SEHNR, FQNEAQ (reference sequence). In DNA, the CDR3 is TGTGCCAGCAGCTTAGAGGGATACTACGAGCAGTACGTC. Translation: CASSLEGYYEQYV.

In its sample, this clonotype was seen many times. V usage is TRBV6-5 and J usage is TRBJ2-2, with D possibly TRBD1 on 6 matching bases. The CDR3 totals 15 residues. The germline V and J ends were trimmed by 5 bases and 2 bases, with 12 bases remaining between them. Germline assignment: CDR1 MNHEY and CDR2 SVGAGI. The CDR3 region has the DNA TGTGCCAGCAGTCTCGGACAGAGTAACACCGGGGAGCTGTTTTTT. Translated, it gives CASSLGQSNTGELFF.

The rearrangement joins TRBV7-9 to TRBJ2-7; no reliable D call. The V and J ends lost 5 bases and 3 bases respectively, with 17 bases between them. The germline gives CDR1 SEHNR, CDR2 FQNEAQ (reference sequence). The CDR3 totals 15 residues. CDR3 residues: CASSREDSPIYEQYF. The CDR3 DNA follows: TGTGCCAGCAGCAGAGAAGACTCACCTATCTACGAGCAGTACTTC.

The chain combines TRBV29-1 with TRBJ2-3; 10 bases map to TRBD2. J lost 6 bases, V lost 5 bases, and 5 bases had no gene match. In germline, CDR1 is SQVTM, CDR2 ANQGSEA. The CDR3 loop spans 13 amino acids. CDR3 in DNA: TGCAGCGTTTTAGCGGGGGGCTTTGATACGCAGTATTTT. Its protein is CSVLAGGFDTQYF.

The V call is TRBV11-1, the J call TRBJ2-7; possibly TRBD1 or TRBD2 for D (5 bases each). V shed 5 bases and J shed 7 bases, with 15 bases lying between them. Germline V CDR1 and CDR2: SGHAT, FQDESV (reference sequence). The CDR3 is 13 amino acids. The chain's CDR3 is CASSPGPFWEQYF. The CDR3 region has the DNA TGTGCCAGCAGCCCGGGACCGTTTTGGGAGCAGTACTTC.

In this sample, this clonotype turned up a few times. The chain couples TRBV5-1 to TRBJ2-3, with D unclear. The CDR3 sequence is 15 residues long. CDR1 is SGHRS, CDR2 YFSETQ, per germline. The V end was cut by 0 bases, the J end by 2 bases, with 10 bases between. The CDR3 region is CASSLVPTVTDTQYF. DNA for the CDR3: TGCGCCAGCAGCTTGGTACCTACGGTCACAGATACGCAGTATTTT.

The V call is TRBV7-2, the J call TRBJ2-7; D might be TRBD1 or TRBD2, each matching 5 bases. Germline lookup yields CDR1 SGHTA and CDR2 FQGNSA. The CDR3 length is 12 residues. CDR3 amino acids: CASSLGGDERYV. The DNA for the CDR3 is TGTGCCAGCAGCTTAGGAGGGGACGAGCGGTACGTC.

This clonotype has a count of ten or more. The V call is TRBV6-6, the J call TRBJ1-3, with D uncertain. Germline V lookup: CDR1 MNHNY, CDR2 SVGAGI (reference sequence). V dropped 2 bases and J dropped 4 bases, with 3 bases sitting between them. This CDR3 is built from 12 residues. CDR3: CASSYDGNTIYF. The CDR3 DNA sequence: TGTGCCAGCAGTTACGACGGAAACACCATATATTTT.

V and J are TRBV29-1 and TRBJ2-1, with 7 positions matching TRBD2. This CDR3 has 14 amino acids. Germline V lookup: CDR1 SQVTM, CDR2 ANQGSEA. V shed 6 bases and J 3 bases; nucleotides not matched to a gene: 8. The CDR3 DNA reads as TGCAGCGTAGAGACTAGCAGAGGCTACAATGAGCAGTTCTTC. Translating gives CSVETSRGYNEQFF.

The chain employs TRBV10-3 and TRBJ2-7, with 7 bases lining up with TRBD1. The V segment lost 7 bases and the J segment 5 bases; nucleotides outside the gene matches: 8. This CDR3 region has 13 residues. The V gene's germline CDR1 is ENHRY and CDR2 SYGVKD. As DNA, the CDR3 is TGTGCCATCAAGCGAGGACAGGACCACGAGCAGTACTTC. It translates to CAIKRGQDHEQYF.

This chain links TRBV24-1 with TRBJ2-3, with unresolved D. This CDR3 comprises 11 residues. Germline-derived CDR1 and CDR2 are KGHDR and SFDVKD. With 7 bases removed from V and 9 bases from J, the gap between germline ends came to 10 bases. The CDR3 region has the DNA TGTGCCACCAGCACACAACAGACGCAGTATTTT. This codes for CATSTQQTQYF.

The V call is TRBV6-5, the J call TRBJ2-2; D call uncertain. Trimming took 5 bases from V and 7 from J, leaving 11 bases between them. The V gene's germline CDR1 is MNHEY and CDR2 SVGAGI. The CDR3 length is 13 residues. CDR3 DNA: TGTGCCAGCAGTCCAATACTGGGCGGGGAGCTGTTTTTT. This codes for CASSPILGGELFF.